These 29 T cell receptor beta chains share one sample of origin, sequenced in a study of blood T cells in healthy people across ages. With a J-beta primer mix and a sample-barcoded 5' primer, a second PCR ran about 7 to 11 cycles. In TCRdb, the 5' RACE reads were re-called with MiXCR into one record per CDR3 protein. In the table there are 600,000 to 850,000 distinct CDR3 sequences, approximately 43% of which are singletons. The sequenced sample was blood. These receptor sequences come from a woman in her sixties in good health.

This chain uses TRBV29-1 with TRBJ1-1, with D uncertain. In germline, CDR1 is SQVTM, CDR2 ANQGSEA. CDR3 length: 14 residues. The V and J ends lost 6 bases and 5 bases respectively, with 19 bases between them. This chain's CDR3 is CSVSTPGGWTEAFF. The DNA for the CDR3 is TGCAGCGTCTCGACCCCCGGCGGGTGGACTGAAGCTTTCTTT.

V usage is TRBV7-6 and J usage is TRBJ2-1; 14 bases agree with TRBD2. The CDR3 runs to 19 residues. With V trimmed by 5 bases and J by 10 bases, 19 bases remained unmatched. Germline V gene lookup returns CDR1 SGHVS and CDR2 FNYEAQ. CDR3 residues: CASSPGGRGGTSGSFEQFF. The CDR3 DNA is TGTGCCAGCAGCCCAGGGGGCAGAGGCGGGACTAGCGGGAGCTTCGAGCAGTTCTTC.

The gene calls are TRBV3-1 and TRBJ2-5, with 8 bases lining up with TRBD2. The germline V gene encodes CDR1 LGHDT and CDR2 YNNKEL (reference sequence). The CDR3 runs 16 residues. Unmatched junction bases numbered 9, after V lost 2 bases and J lost 4 bases. The CDR3 sequence is CASSQRAGGGRETQYF. DNA of the CDR3: TGTGCCAGCAGCCAACGTGCGGGCGGGGGGCGAGAGACCCAGTACTTC.

Note on this clonotype: A much larger clone lies one base from this, so it may be a read error. The genes are TRBV29-1 and TRBJ2-7, with D possibly TRBD2 on 5 matching bases. Germline CDR1 is SQVTM and CDR2 is ANQGSEA. V was cut by 7 bases and J by 3 bases, with 10 bases left in between. CDR3 length: 11 residues. The CDR3 coding sequence is TGCAGCGCTGTGAGCGGCTACGAGCAGTACTTC. It codes for CSAVSGYEQYF.

The chain uses TRBV20-1 and TRBJ2-1; possibly TRBD2 for D (6 bases). The end of the DNA fits TRBJ2-7 better, so the J call may be wrong. The CDR3 spans 15 residues. CDR1 DFQATT and CDR2 SNEGSKA come from the germline V gene (reference sequence). CDR3 protein: CSARDAGSSYNEQYF. The CDR3 coding sequence is TGCAGTGCTAGAGATGCGGGGAGCTCCTACAATGAGCAGTACTTC.

Concerning this clonotype: Since a much larger clone is just one base distant, this may be a read error. Here the CDR3 reads CASSLGLAGTYEQFF. The CDR3 coding sequence is TGTGCCAGCAGTTTAGGGCTAGCGGGGACCTACGAGCAGTTCTTC. This chain joins TRBV12-3 or TRBV12-4 and TRBJ2-1; 9 bases match TRBD2. The CDR3 has 15 residues. With V trimmed by 1 base and J by 10 bases, 8 bases remained unmatched.

The rearrangement links TRBV20-1 to TRBJ2-1, with D unresolved. From germline, CDR1 is DFQATT and CDR2 SNEGSKA (reference sequence). The CDR3 runs to 13 residues. Trimming shortened V by 3 bases and J by 3 bases, and 9 bases separated the two germline ends. The CDR3 loop is CSASRINYNEQFF. CDR3 bases: TGCAGTGCTAGTAGGATAAACTACAATGAGCAGTTCTTC.

V usage is TRBV7-9 and J usage is TRBJ1-2; 9 nucleotides align to TRBD1. Germline V gene lookup returns CDR1 SEHNR and CDR2 FQNEAQ (reference sequence). This CDR3 region has 16 residues. Trimming removed 2 bases from V and 1 base from J; junction bases left unmatched: 5. The DNA for the CDR3 is TGTGCCAGCAGCTTACTAGGGACAGGGCGTAACTATGGCTACACCTTC. Its translation is CASSLLGTGRNYGYTF.

The sample holds a few counts of this clonotype. The V and J genes are TRBV20-1 and TRBJ2-1, with TRBD1 matching over 8 bases. The CDR3 contains 15 residues. Germline CDR1 DFQATT, CDR2 SNEGSKA (reference sequence). V lost 6 bases to trimming and J lost 9 bases; unmatched junction nucleotides: 16. The CDR3 spells CSAYRGQGVSSEQFF. The CDR3 region has the DNA TGCAGTGCCTACCGCGGACAGGGCGTGAGTAGTGAGCAGTTCTTC.

The rearrangement links TRBV3-1 to TRBJ2-3; the match to TRBD2 covers 9 bases. CDR3 length: 15 residues. CDR1 is LGHDT, CDR2 YNNKEL, per germline (reference sequence). V was clipped by 2 bases and J by 5 bases; unmatched bases: 5. This CDR3 is CASSQQRGEGDTQYF. CDR3 coding DNA: TGTGCCAGCAGCCAACAGCGGGGGGAGGGAGATACGCAGTATTTT.

This clonotype was counted a few times. The V and J genes are TRBV6-1 and TRBJ1-2; maybe TRBD1 (6 bases). Germline CDR1 and CDR2: MNHNS and SASEGT. The CDR3 loop spans 10 amino acids. V was trimmed by 11 bases and J by 8 bases, leaving 12 bases between them. CDR3 amino acids: CASGGTGYTF. The CDR3 DNA reads TGTGCCTCGGGAGGGACAGGCTACACCTTC.

This sequence joins TRBV20-1 and TRBJ1-1; D is possibly TRBD1 (6 bases). Germline CDR1 and CDR2: DFQATT and SNEGSKA (reference sequence). CDR3 length: 16 residues. Trimming cost V 4 bases and J 2 bases, with 20 bases left between them. CDR3 residues: CSATNRQAIRNTEAFF. The CDR3 bases are TGCAGTGCTACCAATCGACAGGCCATTAGAAACACTGAAGCTTTCTTT.

The chain carries TRBV24-1 and TRBJ2-3; 10 positions agree with TRBD1. The ends lost 4 bases at V and 3 bases at J; junction bases unmatched: 3. There are 15 residues in the CDR3. Germline V gene sequence: CDR1 KGHDR, CDR2 SFDVKD. This CDR3 is CATSDGGQGTDTQYF. The CDR3 DNA sequence: TGTGCCACCAGTGACGGGGGACAGGGGACAGATACGCAGTATTTT.

For this clonotype: A much larger clone is a single base away; this may be a read error. The chain joins TRBV15 to TRBJ2-5; maybe TRBD1 (6 bases). Gene TRBJ2-7 matches the end of the DNA better, so the J call may be wrong. There are 17 residues in the CDR3. The germline V gene encodes CDR1 LNHNV and CDR2 YYDKDF (reference sequence). Written as DNA, the CDR3 is TGTGCCACCAGCAGAGAGGGTTCCTTGGCAGGGGCTCACGAGCAGTACTTC. Translating gives CATSREGSLAGAHEQYF.

V and J are TRBV12-5 and TRBJ2-5; TRBD1 might be the D (6 bases). Germline assignment: CDR1 LGHNT and CDR2 FRNRAP. The length of the CDR3 is 17 residues. Between the trimmed V and J ends, which lost 0 bases and 4 bases, there was a span of 18 bases. The DNA of the CDR3 is TGTGCTAGTGGTTTGGTACGAGGACAGCTATCCCCAGAGACCCAGTACTTC. This codes for CASGLVRGQLSPETQYF. The full variable domain, completed using reference TRBV12-5 and TRBJ2-5, is DARVTQTPRHKVTEMGQEVTMRCQPILGHNTVFWYRQTMMQGLELLAYFRNRAPLDDSGMPKDRFSAEMPDATLATLKIQPSEPRDSAVYFCASGLVRGQLSPETQYFGPGTRLLVL.

There are a few counts of this clonotype. This sequence joins TRBV20-1 and TRBJ2-7; D not certain. With 2 bases removed from V and 3 bases from J, the gap between germline ends came to 8 bases. The CDR3 is made up of 12 amino acids. Germline lookup yields CDR1 DFQATT and CDR2 SNEGSKA (reference sequence). CDR3 sequence: CSARPPDYEQYF. In DNA, the CDR3 is TGCAGTGCTAGACCACCAGACTACGAGCAGTACTTC.

The chain carries TRBV27 and TRBJ2-7; D unclear. The length of the CDR3 is 15 residues. Trimming took 5 bases from V and 3 from J, leaving 17 bases between them. The germline V gene has CDR1 MNHEY and CDR2 SMNVEV (reference sequence). This chain's CDR3 is CASSPHQDTNYEQYF. DNA of the CDR3: TGTGCCAGCAGTCCTCACCAGGATACTAACTACGAGCAGTACTTC.

In DNA form, the CDR3 reads TGTGCCAGCAGCGCCTTACCGACAGGGTCAGAGACCCAGTACTTC. This encodes CASSALPTGSETQYF. The gene calls are TRBV13 and TRBJ2-5; 7 bases map to TRBD1. Trimming removed 5 bases from V and 4 bases from J; junction bases left unmatched: 10. The CDR3 is made up of 15 amino acids. CDR1 and CDR2 from the germline V gene are PRHDT and FYEKMQ (reference sequence).

This clonotype was counted only a few times. The chain is built from TRBV3-1 and TRBJ2-3; 8 bases map to TRBD2. The trim removed 1 base at V and 2 bases at J, leaving 2 bases unmatched. The CDR3 contains 15 residues. Germline CDR1 is LGHDT and CDR2 is YNNKEL (reference sequence). Here the CDR3 DNA reads TGTGCCAGCAGCCAAGCGGGGGGGGTCACAGATACGCAGTATTTT. This codes for CASSQAGGVTDTQYF.

The rearrangement links TRBV20-1 to TRBJ1-1, with 7 positions matching TRBD1. Per the germline V gene, CDR1 is DFQATT and CDR2 is SNEGSKA (reference sequence). The CDR3 runs to 13 residues. Germline trimming cut 3 bases from V and 2 bases from J; bases unmatched to any gene: 3. The CDR3 nucleotides read TGCAGTGCTAGGGGACAGCAAAACACTGAAGCTTTCTTT. Translation gives CSARGQQNTEAFF.

The table lists this clonotype with a few counts. The chain carries TRBV11-1 and TRBJ2-1, with TRBD1 matching 7 bases. Trimming cost V 3 bases and J 2 bases; bases outside gene matches: 4. Germline-derived CDR1 and CDR2 are SGHAT and FQDESV (reference sequence). The CDR3 is 15 amino acids. In DNA form, the CDR3 reads TGTGCCAGCAGCTTTTACGGGACAGCCTACAATGAGCAGTTCTTC. Its translation: CASSFYGTAYNEQFF.

The chain employs TRBV29-1 and TRBJ2-7; unclear D gene. The CDR3 contains 12 residues. With 4 bases removed from V and 0 bases from J, the gap between germline ends came to 7 bases. Germline V CDR1 and CDR2: SQVTM, ANQGSEA. CDR3 DNA sequence: TGCAGCGTTGCAGCGAGCTCCTACGAGCAGTACTTC. It is translated as CSVAASSYEQYF.

The chain combines TRBV4-2 with TRBJ2-1; maybe TRBD2 (6 bases). Per the germline V gene, CDR1 is LGHNA and CDR2 is YNFKEQ. The ends were cut back, 5 bases at V and 8 bases at J, with 25 bases in the middle. The CDR3 spans 17 residues. CDR3 sequence: CASSSTLGGDLLYEQFF. CDR3 bases: TGTGCCAGCAGCTCGACCTTGGGGGGAGACCTCCTCTATGAGCAGTTCTTC.

This clonotype was seen ten or more times. V gene TRBV6-2 or TRBV6-3 combines with J gene TRBJ2-3; 7 positions agree with TRBD2. The CDR3 is 13 residues long. Germline values: CDR1 MNHEY, CDR2 SVGEGT. Germline trimming cut 6 bases from V and 7 bases from J; bases unmatched to any gene: 7. In DNA, the CDR3 is TGTGCCAGCAGACCAGGACTAGAGCATACGCAGTATTTT. Amino acid sequence: CASRPGLEHTQYF.

This clonotype was counted a few times. The genes are TRBV7-3 and TRBJ1-1; 8 positions agree with TRBD1. V was clipped by 1 base and J by 5 bases; unmatched bases: 6. The germline V gene encodes CDR1 SGHTA and CDR2 FQGTGA. This CDR3 has 15 residues. The CDR3 DNA reads as TGTGCCAGCAGCTTAAAGCCAGGGGGCTTTACTGAAGCTTTCTTT. Translated: CASSLKPGGFTEAFF.

This clonotype was recorded many times. CDR3 loop: CASSHAGVINEQFF. The CDR3 region has the DNA TGTGCCAGCAGCCACGCGGGGGTGATCAATGAGCAGTTCTTC. The chain uses TRBV3-1 and TRBJ2-1; 7 nucleotides line up with TRBD2. The germline V gene encodes CDR1 LGHDT and CDR2 YNNKEL (reference sequence). The CDR3 is made up of 14 amino acids. V lost 3 bases, J lost 6 bases, and 5 bases stayed unmatched.

This clonotype came up once. The rearrangement uses TRBV20-1 and TRBJ1-4; a weak D match, TRBD1 (5 bases). Germline V gene lookup returns CDR1 DFQATT and CDR2 SNEGSKA (reference sequence). The CDR3 contains 13 residues. The V gene lost 0 bases and the J gene lost 7 bases, with 9 bases spanning the gap. This chain's CDR3 is CSARDAGGEKLFF. The CDR3 bases are TGCAGTGCTAGAGATGCGGGGGGTGAAAAACTGTTTTTT.

The V and J genes are TRBV4-1 and TRBJ2-2; D is perhaps TRBD2 (5 bases). The CDR3 extends over 13 amino acids. V was trimmed by 0 bases and J by 13 bases, leaving 12 bases between them. Germline CDR1 and CDR2: MGHRA and YSYEKL. The CDR3 spells CASSQDRAVRLFF. CDR3 bases: TGCGCCAGCAGCCAAGATCGAGCGGTGCGGCTGTTTTTT.

V usage is TRBV4-3 and J usage is TRBJ1-2; the D is unclear. The CDR3 covers 14 residues. CDR1 and CDR2 (germline): LGHNA, YSLEER. V was pared by 0 bases and J by 7 bases, with 12 bases between. The CDR3 nucleotides are TGCGCCAGCAGCCAAGATGGCCGGGTTCGTGGCTACACCTTC. It codes for CASSQDGRVRGYTF.